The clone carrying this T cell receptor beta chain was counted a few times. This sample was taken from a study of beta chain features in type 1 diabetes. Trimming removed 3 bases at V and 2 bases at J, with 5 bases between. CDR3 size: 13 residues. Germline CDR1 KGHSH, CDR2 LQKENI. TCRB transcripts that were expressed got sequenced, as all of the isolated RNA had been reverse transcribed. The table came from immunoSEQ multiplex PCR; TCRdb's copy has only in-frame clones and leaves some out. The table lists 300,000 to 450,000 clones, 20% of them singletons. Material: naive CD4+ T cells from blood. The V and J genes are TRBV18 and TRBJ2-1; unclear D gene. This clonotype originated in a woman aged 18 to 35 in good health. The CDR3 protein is CASSPTTYNEQFF. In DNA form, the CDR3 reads TGTGCCAGCTCACCGACAACCTACAATGAGCAGTTCTTC.